The following is a T cell receptor beta chain sequence with its context. The antigen remains unidentified. All patients were mismatch repair deficient, assessed by either PCR or immunohistochemistry. TCR sequencing covered a few patients who responded to pembrolizumab. This entry belongs to a study of PD-1 blockade in mismatch repair-deficient tumors. As for the study in general: Patients had about 13 mismatch repair-deficient cancer types and were previously treated and progressing.

Assay used: immunoSEQ multiplex PCR; TCRdb lists only in-frame clones, some missing. The repertoire holds approximately 50,000 clones, with around 82% as singletons. Study-level results: Tumor-resident clones, often undetectable pretreatment in blood, expanded then contracted after pembrolizumab.

Germline V gives CDR1 SGHDT, CDR2 YYEEEE. The CDR3 consists of 15 residues. V lost 5 bases to trimming and J lost 7 bases, with 21 bases between them. The chain carries TRBV5-6 and TRBJ2-5, with a possible D match to TRBD2 (6 bases). This specimen was peripheral blood, taken 4 weeks after starting pembrolizumab. This receptor was taken from an adult with mismatch repair-deficient cancer. CDR3 DNA: TGTGCCAGCAGGGGGGGTACCAGGCAGTATGGGACCCAGTACTTC. It translates to CASRGGTRQYGTQYF.